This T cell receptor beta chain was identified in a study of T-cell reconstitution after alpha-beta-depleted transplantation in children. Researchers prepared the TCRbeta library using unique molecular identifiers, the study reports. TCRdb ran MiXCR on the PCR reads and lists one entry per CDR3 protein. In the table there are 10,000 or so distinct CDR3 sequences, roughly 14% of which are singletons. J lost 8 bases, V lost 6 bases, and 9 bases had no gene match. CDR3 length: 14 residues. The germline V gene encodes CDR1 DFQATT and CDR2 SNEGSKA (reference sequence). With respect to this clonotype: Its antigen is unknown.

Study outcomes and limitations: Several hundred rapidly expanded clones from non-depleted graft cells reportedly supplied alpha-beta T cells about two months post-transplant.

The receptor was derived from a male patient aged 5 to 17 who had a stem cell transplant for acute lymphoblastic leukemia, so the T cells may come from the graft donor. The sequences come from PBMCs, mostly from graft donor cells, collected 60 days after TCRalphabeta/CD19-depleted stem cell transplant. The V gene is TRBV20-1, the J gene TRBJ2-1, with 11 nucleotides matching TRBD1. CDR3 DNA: TGCAGTGCCCACCGAGGACAGGGGGCCGATGAGCAGTTCTTC. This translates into CSAHRGQGADEQFF.